These T cell receptor beta chains were read from a single sample in a study of T cell repertoires in cytomegalovirus infection. TCRdb re-derived calls from the reads in MiXCR, one entry per CDR3 protein. The sample has roughly 80,000 distinct CDR3 sequences; about 24% are singletons. These receptors' targets are unknown. Sequences were derived from CD8+ T cells from cultured PBMCs, sampled from culture after CMV antigen stimulation. The receptor source for this set is a human donor in good health (CMV status not recorded). Some clones in this sample may be carry-over from other donors' samples. CDR3s include the opening cysteine and the closing phenylalanine or tryptophan. Fields, in order: clone size, J gene, V gene, D gene, CDR3 DNA, CDR3 protein. The D gene is left open where the match is weak. A clone size is listed for some rows: how often the clone was seen (once, few, many), or a class if it is expanded.

size: -
J: TRBJ2-7
V: TRBV5-6
D: -
DNA: TGTGCCAGCAGCTTGGAGGACTACGAGCAGTACTTC
CDR3: CASSLEDYEQYF

size: -
J: TRBJ2-5
V: TRBV14
D: -
DNA: TGTGCCAGCAGCCCCTGGACAGCAGAAGAGACCCAGTACTTC
CDR3: CASSPWTAEETQYF

size: -
J: TRBJ2-7
V: TRBV27
D: TRBD2
DNA: TGTGCCAGCAGCCCTACTCCTAGCGGGAGGGTTTACGAGCAGTACTTC
CDR3: CASSPTPSGRVYEQYF

size: -
J: TRBJ1-1
V: TRBV28
D: -
DNA: TGTGCCAGCAGTTTCGGCAGGGTAGTTTTTGAAGCTTTCTTT
CDR3: CASSFGRVVFEAFF

size: -
J: TRBJ2-2
V: TRBV6-6
D: TRBD2
DNA: TGTGCCAGCAGTTACCTCCGGGGGGGTTCGGCCGGGGAGCTGTTTTTT
CDR3: CASSYLRGGSAGELFF

size: -
J: TRBJ1-4
V: TRBV20-1
D: -
DNA: TGCAGTGCTAGAGACAGGGGAACTAATGAAAAACTGTTTTTT
CDR3: CSARDRGTNEKLFF

size: -
J: TRBJ2-2
V: TRBV6-5
D: -
DNA: TGTGCCAGCAGTTGGGGGATGAACACCGGGGAGCTGTTTTTT
CDR3: CASSWGMNTGELFF

size: many
J: TRBJ2-1
V: TRBV11-3
D: -
DNA: TGTGCCAGCAGCTTATACAGGGAGCATGAGCAGTTCTTC
CDR3: CASSLYREHEQFF

size: many
J: TRBJ2-7
V: TRBV12-5
D: -
DNA: TGTGCTAGTGGTTTGGTAGCCTACGAGCAGTACTTC
CDR3: CASGLVAYEQYF

size: many
J: TRBJ2-1
V: TRBV20-1
D: TRBD2
DNA: TGCAGTGCTAGGGGACTAGCGGGGGTTCTCAATGAGCAGTTCTTC
CDR3: CSARGLAGVLNEQFF

size: few
J: TRBJ2-3
V: TRBV6-2/TRBV6-3
D: -
DNA: TGTGCCAGCACCACGGAGCTCCTTACGCAGTATTTT
CDR3: CASTTELLTQYF

size: -
J: TRBJ1-1
V: TRBV18
D: TRBD1
DNA: TGTGCCAGCTCACCAACGGGACAGGGGAACACTGAAGCTTTCTTT
CDR3: CASSPTGQGNTEAFF

size: many
J: TRBJ2-3
V: TRBV10-2
D: -
DNA: TGCGCCACCTCCACCCAGCCGACAGATACGCAGTATTTT
CDR3: CATSTQPTDTQYF

size: -
J: TRBJ1-2
V: TRBV12-3/TRBV12-4
D: -
DNA: TGTGCCAGCAGAGCAGGGAAGGTATCTGGCTACACCTTC
CDR3: CASRAGKVSGYTF

size: -
J: TRBJ2-7
V: TRBV5-1
D: TRBD2
DNA: TGCGCCAGCAGCATAAGCGGGGTTTCCTACGAGCAGTACTTC
CDR3: CASSISGVSYEQYF

size: many
J: TRBJ2-1
V: TRBV7-9
D: TRBD2
DNA: TGTGCCAGCAGCTTCTCCGAGACTAGCGCTAATGAGCAGTTCTTC
CDR3: CASSFSETSANEQFF

size: -
J: TRBJ2-7
V: TRBV4-3
D: TRBD1
DNA: TGCGCCAGCAGCGAAGGACCCGGGACAGGGATTTACGAGCAGTACTTC
CDR3: CASSEGPGTGIYEQYF

size: -
J: TRBJ2-7
V: TRBV4-3
D: -
DNA: TGCGCCAGCAGCCCGGCAGAGGGTTCTTACGAGCAGTACTTC
CDR3: CASSPAEGSYEQYF

size: -
J: TRBJ2-7
V: TRBV20-1
D: -
DNA: TGCAGTGCTCCGGCGGGGGCGGGAAAGAGCTACGAGCAGTACTTC
CDR3: CSAPAGAGKSYEQYF

size: -
J: TRBJ2-1
V: TRBV28
D: -
DNA: TGTGCCAGCAGTATCGATACGGGTCGGGACTACAATGAGCAGTTCTTC
CDR3: CASSIDTGRDYNEQFF

size: few
J: TRBJ2-5
V: TRBV19
D: TRBD1
DNA: TGTGCCAGTAGTCAGGGGGCGGAGACCCAGTACTTC
CDR3: CASSQGAETQYF

size: -
J: TRBJ1-1
V: TRBV5-1
D: TRBD1
DNA: TGCGCCAGCAGCTTTACGGGGACAGACGACGGGGCTTTCTTT
CDR3: CASSFTGTDDGAFF

size: -
J: TRBJ1-2
V: TRBV6-5
D: -
DNA: TGTGCCAGCAGTTACGAAGGGGGTTATGGCTACACCTTC
CDR3: CASSYEGGYGYTF

size: -
J: TRBJ2-7
V: TRBV27
D: -
DNA: TGTGCCAGCAACCTCATGTGGGGAAACGAGCAGTACTTC
CDR3: CASNLMWGNEQYF

size: -
J: TRBJ2-1
V: TRBV20-1
D: TRBD2
DNA: TGCAGTGCTAGACCCGTCCCGACTAGCGGCTCCTACAATGAGCAGTTCTTC
CDR3: CSARPVPTSGSYNEQFF

size: -
J: TRBJ2-2
V: TRBV10-2
D: TRBD2
DNA: TGCGCCAGCAGGCTTGGCCTTGCGGGAGGAACCGGGGAGCTGTTTTTT
CDR3: CASRLGLAGGTGELFF

size: few
J: TRBJ2-1
V: TRBV2
D: TRBD2
DNA: TGTGCCTCACGGAATCCTGGGGGGGGTAAATACAATGAGCAGTTCTTC
CDR3: CASRNPGGGKYNEQFF

size: many
J: TRBJ1-1
V: TRBV19
D: -
DNA: TGTGCCAGTAGTATAAGACGAGGCAACACTGAAGCTTTCTTT
CDR3: CASSIRRGNTEAFF

size: -
J: TRBJ1-2
V: TRBV6-2/TRBV6-3
D: -
DNA: TGTGCCAGCAGTTACACGTGGGACACTCCGAATGGCTACACCTTC
CDR3: CASSYTWDTPNGYTF

size: many
J: TRBJ2-5
V: TRBV7-9
D: TRBD2
DNA: TGTGCCAGCAGCCTTCAAACTAGCGGGGTTCGAGAGACCCAGTACTTC
CDR3: CASSLQTSGVRETQYF

size: -
J: TRBJ2-6
V: TRBV25-1
D: -
DNA: TGTGCCAGCAGTGAATATATAGGGACCACTGGGGCCAACGTCCTGACTTTC
CDR3: CASSEYIGTTGANVLTF

size: -
J: TRBJ2-3
V: TRBV27
D: -
DNA: TGTGCCAGCAGTTTAAGTGGGGGGTTGTCAGATACGCAGTATTTT
CDR3: CASSLSGGLSDTQYF

size: many
J: TRBJ2-7
V: TRBV27
D: TRBD1
DNA: TGTGCCAGCAGTTTAATCCCGCAGGGGGATGGAGAGCAGTACTTC
CDR3: CASSLIPQGDGEQYF

size: few
J: TRBJ2-2
V: TRBV25-1
D: -
DNA: TGTGCCAGCAGTGACCGGACCGCTAGTCCCGGGGAGCTGTTTTTT
CDR3: CASSDRTASPGELFF

size: few
J: TRBJ1-2
V: TRBV9
D: TRBD1
DNA: TGTGCCAGCAGCGTAGCTACTGGGTCAGGGGGCATGGATGGCTACACCTTC
CDR3: CASSVATGSGGMDGYTF

size: many
J: TRBJ2-7
V: TRBV11-3
D: -
DNA: TGTGCCAGCAGCTTAACGCGATGGGACGAGCAGTACTTC
CDR3: CASSLTRWDEQYF

size: few
J: TRBJ2-7
V: TRBV20-1
D: -
DNA: TGCAGTGCTAGAGATAAGGCTGTCAGTGAGCAGTACTTC
CDR3: CSARDKAVSEQYF

size: few
J: TRBJ2-4
V: TRBV6-6
D: -
DNA: TGTGCCAGCAGCCCGGACAGAAACATTCAGTACTTC
CDR3: CASSPDRNIQYF

size: many
J: TRBJ2-7
V: TRBV7-9
D: -
DNA: TGTGCCAGCAGCTCCGGGACCGGGTCGGGGGAGCAGTACTTC
CDR3: CASSSGTGSGEQYF

size: -
J: TRBJ1-2
V: TRBV30
D: -
DNA: TGTGCCTGGAGTAAGGCAGACTTTGAGTCGACCTTC
CDR3: CAWSKADFESTF

size: -
J: TRBJ2-7
V: TRBV19
D: -
DNA: TGTGCCAGTATGCGGGACACCTCATCCTACGAGCAGTACTTC
CDR3: CASMRDTSSYEQYF